Reported below is one TCR beta chain. What it recognizes is unknown. RNA transcripts served as the template for amplifying TCR beta CDR3 regions. First-round RT-PCR with HTBI primers amplified the TCR CDR3 region. TCRdb re-derived calls from the multiplex PCR reads in MiXCR, one entry per CDR3 protein. Here the sample spans approximately 210,000 distinct CDR3 sequences, over 15% being singletons. V lost 0 bases, J lost 0 bases, and 8 bases lay in between. CDR3 length equals 15 residues. The germline V gene encodes CDR1 SEHNR and CDR2 FQNEAQ (reference sequence). Graves' hyperthyroidism without ophthalmopathy progression within 18 months was termed stable. Diagnosis relied on clinical symptoms, serum thyroxine and TRAb, thyroid ultrasound and orbital computed tomography. This sample was included in a study of T cells in Graves' hyperthyroidism and ophthalmopathy. Notes on the study in general: The model made its ophthalmopathy prediction, and onset followed a median roughly 6.5 months later.

This chain links TRBV7-9 with TRBJ1-1; unclear D gene. The sample taken for sequencing was blood. The source is a man aged 50-60 years with Graves' hyperthyroidism. The CDR3 sequence: CASSLARLVNTEAFF. The CDR3 DNA sequence: TGTGCCAGCAGCTTAGCGCGACTGGTGAACACTGAAGCTTTCTTT.